This TCR beta chain was profiled in a study of blood T cell repertoires in COVID-19. Study details: Samples taken during acute and convalescent COVID-19 were collected in the United States, Italy and Spain.

Repertoires were generated with immunoSEQ multiplex PCR, while TCRdb's copy carries only in-frame clones and drops some. The sample contains about 180,000 clones, 80% to 90% of which appear only once. This clone was counted a single time. The sequence was collected from a human donor with active or convalescent COVID-19. The donor label of this sample is uncertain. The specimen was peripheral blood.

CDR3 protein: CASSSATRSAVHGYTF. In nucleotides, the CDR3 is TGTGCCAGCAGCTCCGCTACCAGGTCAGCGGTCCATGGCTACACCTTC. V and J are TRBV7-2 and TRBJ1-2; D gene ambiguous. This CDR3 spans 16 amino acids. Trimming removed 4 bases at V and 6 bases at J, with 21 bases between. CDR1 and CDR2 from the germline V gene are SGHTA and FQGNSA.